The sequence of this T cell receptor beta chain was determined in a study of cytomegalovirus exposure and HLA in healthy donors. Regarding this clone: Its antigen is unknown.

Vbeta (60) and Jbeta (13) primers were used in the PCR. The repertoire was sequenced with immunoSEQ multiplex PCR; TCRdb's copy has only in-frame clones and lacks some. Of about 160,000 clones listed, around nine tenths are singletons. The CDR3 spans 14 residues. V shed 5 bases and J shed 0 bases, with 12 bases lying between them. Germline V gene sequence: CDR1 SGHRS, CDR2 YFSETQ. Overall study findings and caveats: Among TCR beta chains of equal frequency, HLA-associated ones were more clonally expanded in a later analysis.

This chain uses TRBV5-1 with TRBJ2-7; D gene unclear. The receptor's source is a woman in her thirties in good health and CMV-seronegative. Material for sequencing was PBMCs. CDR3: CASSRPASSYEQYF. DNA of the CDR3: TGCGCCAGCAGTAGGCCCGCTAGCTCCTACGAGCAGTACTTC.